Sequencing of this TCR beta chain was carried out in a study of blood T cell repertoires in COVID-19. Under the authors' procedure: Amplification from reference gene primers served as the basis for estimated nucleated cell counts. Produced via immunoSEQ multiplex PCR; TCRdb's table is partial and in-frame only. D and trimming were read from the DNA, whereas the V and J calls and clone size are those reported in that table. In the table there are over 150,000 clones, roughly nine tenths of which are singletons. CDR3 length: 15 residues. Trimming pared 1 base from V and 1 base from J, leaving 10 bases between. Germline V gene lookup returns CDR1 LGHNA and CDR2 YSLEER.

The gene calls are TRBV4-3 and TRBJ1-1; a weak D match, TRBD1 (5 bases). Sequencing used peripheral blood. This TCR derives from a man aged 65 to 85 with active or convalescent COVID-19. The CDR3 DNA follows: TGCGCCAGCAGCCAAGGCCTCAGGGCGAACACTGAAGCTTTCTTT. Translated, it gives CASSQGLRANTEAFF.